This paragraph covers one TCR beta chain sequence. This sample is part of a study of cytomegalovirus exposure and HLA in healthy donors. This PCR relied on a set of 60 Vbeta primers and 13 Jbeta primers. Sequencing was performed with immunoSEQ multiplex PCR; in TCRdb, only in-frame clones are kept and a portion is missing. The sample lists 100,000 to 150,000 clones; over 75% were seen once. V lost 7 bases and J lost 3, with 5 bases in between. This CDR3 is built from 11 residues. Germline assignment: CDR1 SGHRS and CDR2 YFSETQ. This chain uses TRBV5-1 with TRBJ2-1; D is undetermined. Sequenced: PBMCs. This clonotype originated in a woman between 35 and 50 years old in good health and CMV-seropositive. The CDR3 sequence: CASGSYNEQFF. As DNA, the CDR3 is TGCGCCAGCGGCAGCTACAATGAGCAGTTCTTC.